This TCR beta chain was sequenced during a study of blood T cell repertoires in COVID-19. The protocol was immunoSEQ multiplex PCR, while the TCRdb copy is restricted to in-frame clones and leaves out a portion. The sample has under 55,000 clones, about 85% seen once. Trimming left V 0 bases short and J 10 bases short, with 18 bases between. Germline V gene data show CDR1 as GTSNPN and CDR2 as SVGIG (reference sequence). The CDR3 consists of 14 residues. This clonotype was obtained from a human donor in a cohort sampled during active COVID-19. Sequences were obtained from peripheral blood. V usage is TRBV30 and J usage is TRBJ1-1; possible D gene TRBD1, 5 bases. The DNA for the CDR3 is TGTGCCTGGAGTGTACTGAACCAGGGTTTATTAGCTTTCTTT. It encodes CAWSVLNQGLLAFF.